This TCR beta chain was identified in a study of T cell responses to AZD1222 COVID-19 vaccine. Repertoires were generated with immunoSEQ multiplex PCR, while TCRdb's copy carries only in-frame clones and drops some. The sample yields tens of thousands of clones, 89% seen once. Study-wide findings and caveats: Spike-specific TCRs gained breadth and depth after people received two AZD1222 doses. Across the whole spike, CD4 TCRs peaked at regions 160-218 and 743-854.

As regards this clone: Its matching antigen is unknown.

Second doses at about 4 or about 12 weeks were pooled. Germline CDR1 is SGHDN and CDR2 is FVKESK. The CDR3 totals 15 residues. V was pared by 4 bases and J by 4 bases, with 14 bases between. The J gene is TRBJ2-1, the V gene TRBV14; a possible D gene is TRBD1 (7 bases). The sequence came from an adult who received the AZD1222 COVID-19 vaccine. Sequenced here: peripheral blood, sampled 28 days after the second AZD1222 dose. The CDR3 sequence: CASSRLGGGYNEQFF. The CDR3 DNA is TGTGCCAGCAGCCGACTAGGGGGCGGTTACAATGAGCAGTTCTTC.